Listed below are T cell receptor beta chains from one sample, sequenced in a study of shared clonotypes between healthy human individuals. Clones were sequenced by immunoSEQ multiplex PCR, and TCRdb holds only the in-frame ones, with some missing. The table includes about a million clones, about 75% detected once. The source material was memory CD4+ T cells sorted from blood. The origin of the receptors is a man aged 18 to 29 in good health. The CDR3 runs from the conserved cysteine through the conserved F or W. D genes are given only for firm matches. A row's size may be missing; if present it is once, few, many or a size class.

TRBD1	TRBV10-3	TRBJ1-6	NA	TGTGCCATCAGGGGACAGGGCTATAATTCACCCCTCCACTTT	CAIRGQGYNSPLHF
TRBD2	TRBV28	TRBJ2-7	NA	TGTGCCACCATGACTAGCGGGTCCTACGAGCAGTACTTC	CATMTSGSYEQYF
NA	TRBV6-5	TRBJ2-7	NA	TGTGCCAGCAGTCGTTCAGGGTCAGGACCCATCGAGCAGTACTTC	CASSRSGSGPIEQYF
NA	TRBV18	TRBJ1-1	NA	TGTGCCAGCTCACCGGAGGGATTAGGCACTGAAGCTTTCTTT	CASSPEGLGTEAFF
NA	TRBV5-1	TRBJ2-1	NA	TGCGCCAGCAGCTGGGGTGGGGGCTCCTACAATGAGCAGTTCTTC	CASSWGGGSYNEQFF
NA	TRBV30	TRBJ1-1	few	TGTGCCTCCAGCCTCTCCATGAACACTGAAGCTTTCTTT	CASSLSMNTEAFF
TRBD1	TRBV29-1	TRBJ1-1	few	TGCAGCGTCCGGGACAGGGCCGGGACTGAAGCTTTCTTT	CSVRDRAGTEAFF
TRBD1	TRBV28	TRBJ1-2	once	TGTGCCAGCAACAGGGGGAACTATGGCTACACCTTC	CASNRGNYGYTF
NA	TRBV21-1	TRBJ2-7	NA	TGTGCCAGCAGCGTCGACTGGTTTACGAACTACGAGCAGTACTTC	CASSVDWFTNYEQYF
NA	TRBV28	TRBJ2-7	NA	TGTGCCAGCGGGGTGAAGTACGAGCAGTACTTC	CASGVKYEQYF
NA	TRBV19	TRBJ1-2	NA	TGTGCCAGTAGTATATCTACAGAAGCTAACTATGGCTACACCTTC	CASSISTEANYGYTF
NA	TRBV30	TRBJ2-5	NA	TGTGCCTGGAGTGTACGTGCAGCCCAAGAGACCCAGTACTTC	CAWSVRAAQETQYF
NA	TRBV19	TRBJ1-6	NA	TGTGCCAGTAGTGAACGCTCCTATAATTCACCCCTCCACTTT	CASSERSYNSPLHF
NA	TRBV14	TRBJ2-1	once	TGTGCCAGCAGCCAAACGGCGGGATCCTACAATGAGCAGTTCTTC	CASSQTAGSYNEQFF
NA	TRBV7-8	TRBJ1-6	NA	TGTGCCAGCAGCTTAGCAGAAGGGGAGTCACCCCTCCACTTT	CASSLAEGESPLHF
TRBD2	TRBV9	TRBJ2-1	many	TGTGCCAGCAGCGTCCGGGAGGGCGAATACAATGAGCAGTTCTTC	CASSVREGEYNEQFF
TRBD2	TRBV7-2	TRBJ2-2	NA	TGTGCCAGCAGCCCTAGGCCCAGCGGGAGTGTTGACACCGGGGAGCTGTTTTTT	CASSPRPSGSVDTGELFF
TRBD1	TRBV28	TRBJ1-1	NA	TGTGCCAGCAGAGAGGGTGGGGGACAGGGGGTTACTGAAGCTTTCTTT	CASREGGGQGVTEAFF
NA	TRBV2	TRBJ1-4	few	TGTGCCAGCAGTGAATGGCAAATCCAAGAAAAACTGTTTTTT	CASSEWQIQEKLFF
NA	TRBV7-9	TRBJ2-1	few	TGTGCCAGCAGCCCGATCTGGGGGGTCGGCAATGAGCAGTTCTTC	CASSPIWGVGNEQFF
TRBD1	TRBV19	TRBJ2-7	NA	TGTGCCAGTAGTACTCAACAGGGGGACGAGCAGTACTTC	CASSTQQGDEQYF
NA	TRBV11-1	TRBJ2-7	once	TGTGCCAGCAGCTTGGCAGGGTCCTACGAGCAGTACTTC	CASSLAGSYEQYF
NA	TRBV5-6	TRBJ1-3	NA	TGTGCCAGCAGCTTAAGTGGAAACACCATATATTTT	CASSLSGNTIYF
NA	TRBV2	TRBJ1-5	few	TGTGCCAGCAGCGGAGGCTCCGAGTCATGGCAGCCCCAGCATTTT	CASSGGSESWQPQHF
TRBD1	TRBV6-5	TRBJ2-7	NA	TGTGCCAGCAGTCCCGGACAGGGTGGGGTCTACGAGCAGTACTTC	CASSPGQGGVYEQYF
NA	TRBV7-6	TRBJ2-7	few	TGTGCCAGCAGCCGGACACAAGGCGACGAGCAGTACTTC	CASSRTQGDEQYF
TRBD1	TRBV6-5	TRBJ1-6	NA	TGTGCCAGCAGTAGACAGGGGTTTTTACCCCTCCACTTT	CASSRQGFLPLHF
TRBD1	TRBV5-1	TRBJ2-7	NA	TGCGCCAGCAGAGGGGGACAGGGAGTGGACGAGCAGTACTTC	CASRGGQGVDEQYF
NA	TRBV5-5	TRBJ2-6	NA	TGTGCCAGCAGCTCTGGGGTGGCTGGGGCCAACGTCCTGACTTTC	CASSSGVAGANVLTF
NA	TRBV27	TRBJ1-3	NA	TGTAGAGGAGGCGTCTCGTCTGGAAACACCATATATTTT	CRGGVSSGNTIYF
NA	TRBV19	TRBJ1-1	NA	TGTGCCAGTAGTATAGACAGGGGAATCACTGAAGCTTTCTTT	CASSIDRGITEAFF
TRBD1	TRBV7-9	TRBJ1-4	NA	TGTGCCAGCAGCCCGGGACAGGGCATTAAAAAACTGTTTTTT	CASSPGQGIKKLFF
TRBD1	TRBV15	TRBJ1-2	NA	TGTGCCACCAGCAGGGGACAGGGAGGCAACTATGGCTACACCTTC	CATSRGQGGNYGYTF
NA	TRBV7-2	TRBJ2-3	once	TGTGCCAGCAGCTTAGGCATAGGCACAGATACGCAGTATTTT	CASSLGIGTDTQYF
TRBD1	TRBV5-4	TRBJ1-6	NA	TGTGCCAGCAGCTTGGCAGGGACAGTCTATAATTCACCCCTCCACTTT	CASSLAGTVYNSPLHF
NA	TRBV18	TRBJ2-7	many	TGTGCCAGCTCACCTCGGGCGTCACAGGATATCTCCTACGAGCAGTACTTC	CASSPRASQDISYEQYF
TRBD1	TRBV28	TRBJ1-6	few	TGTGCCAGCCACCGGGACAGTTATAATTCACCCCTCCACTTT	CASHRDSYNSPLHF
NA	TRBV11-3	TRBJ2-3	few	TGTGCCAGCAGCTTAAACGGGGCAGATACGCAGTATTTT	CASSLNGADTQYF
TRBD1	TRBV6-5	TRBJ1-2	NA	TGTGCCAGCAGTTACTCCCCGGACAGGATTAACTATGGCTACACCTTC	CASSYSPDRINYGYTF
NA	TRBV21-1	TRBJ1-1	NA	TGTGCCAGCAGCAAATATAAGGGGGCGGGAGCTTTCTTT	CASSKYKGAGAFF
TRBD1	TRBV7-3	TRBJ2-1	many	TGTGCCAGCAGCTTAACGGGGACAGGGCAGACCTACAATGAGCAGTTCTTC	CASSLTGTGQTYNEQFF
NA	TRBV19	TRBJ1-1	NA	TGTGCCAGTAGTACTCCATTGAACACTGAAGCTTTCTTT	CASSTPLNTEAFF
NA	TRBV6-6	TRBJ1-1	NA	TGTGCCAGCAGTTACTCTGCGGGGGGCGGCACTGAAGCTTTCTTT	CASSYSAGGGTEAFF
NA	TRBV5-1	TRBJ1-6	NA	TGCGCCAGCAGCTTGATACAGGAGAATAATTCACCCCTCCACTTT	CASSLIQENNSPLHF
NA	TRBV19	TRBJ2-2	once	TGTGCCAGTAGTATTTCTAGTTTCGTAACCGGGGAGCTGTTTTTT	CASSISSFVTGELFF
NA	TRBV9	TRBJ1-1	NA	TGTGCCAGCAGCGTAGAAGTAGAGGTGGCAGGGAACACTGAAGCTTTCTTT	CASSVEVEVAGNTEAFF
NA	TRBV10-3	TRBJ2-3	NA	TGTGCCATCAGTGTAAGTGGTCGCACAGATACGCAGTATTTT	CAISVSGRTDTQYF
TRBD1	TRBV4-3	TRBJ1-6	NA	TGCGCCAGCAGCGTCACAGGGGGAAATTCACCCCTCCACTTT	CASSVTGGNSPLHF
NA	TRBV30	TRBJ1-1	few	TGTGCCTGGAGTTCGGCTCGGGGGAGCCTGAACACTGAAGCTTTCTTT	CAWSSARGSLNTEAFF
NA	TRBV7-2	TRBJ2-5	once	TGTGCCAGCAGCCTACAAAGGACCCAAGAGACCCAGTACTTC	CASSLQRTQETQYF